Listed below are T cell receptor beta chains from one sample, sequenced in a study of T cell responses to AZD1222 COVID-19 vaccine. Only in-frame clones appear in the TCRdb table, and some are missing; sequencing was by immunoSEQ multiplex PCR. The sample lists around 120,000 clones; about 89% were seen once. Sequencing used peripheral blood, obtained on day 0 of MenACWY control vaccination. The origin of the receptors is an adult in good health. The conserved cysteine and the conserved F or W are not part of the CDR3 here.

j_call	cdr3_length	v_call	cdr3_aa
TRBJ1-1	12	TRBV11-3	ASSLVRQNTEAF
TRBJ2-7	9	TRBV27	ASSLFYEQY
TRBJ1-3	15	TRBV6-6	ASSHPGQGDSGNTIY
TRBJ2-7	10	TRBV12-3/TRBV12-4	ASSLRGNEQY
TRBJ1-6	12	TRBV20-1	SASLEQGASPLH
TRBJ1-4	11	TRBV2	ASSSSGNEKLF
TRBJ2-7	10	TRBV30	AWSYTSYEQY
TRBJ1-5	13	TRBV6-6	ASSPTQGLNQPQH
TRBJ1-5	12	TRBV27	ASKQGQTNQPQH
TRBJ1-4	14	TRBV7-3	ASSLRGRGVGEKLF